Presented here are 23 T cell receptor beta chains from one specimen sequenced in a study of cytomegalovirus exposure and HLA in healthy donors. The PCR was carried out with 60 Vbeta primers and 13 Jbeta primers. The protocol was immunoSEQ multiplex PCR, while the TCRdb copy is restricted to in-frame clones and leaves out a portion. The top ten clones hold approximately 0.24% of a sample with around 210,000 clones, around 83% of them seen once. The sequenced sample consisted of PBMCs. Every receptor here comes from a girl aged 2-10 years in good health and CMV-seronegative.

The rearrangement links TRBV6-5 to TRBJ1-3; D is uncertain. This CDR3 is 14 amino acids long. V was clipped by 5 bases and J by 0 bases, with 8 bases between them. Germline CDR1 and CDR2: MNHEY and SVGAGI. The CDR3 reads CASSEAGSGNTIYF. DNA of the CDR3: TGTGCCAGCAGTGAGGCTGGCTCTGGAAACACCATATATTTT.

The chain couples TRBV5-1 to TRBJ2-7; 7 nucleotides align to TRBD2. There are 13 residues in the CDR3. From germline, CDR1 is SGHRS and CDR2 YFSETQ. V was clipped by 3 bases and J by 1 base; unmatched bases: 1. The CDR3: CASSSGGSYEQYF. Here the CDR3 DNA reads TGCGCCAGCAGCTCGGGGGGTTCCTACGAGCAGTACTTC.

V gene TRBV7-9 combines with J gene TRBJ2-5; D possibly corresponds to TRBD1 (5 bases). Near its end, the DNA agrees better with TRBJ2-7, so the J call may be wrong. Germline assignment: CDR1 SEHNR and CDR2 FQNEAQ (reference sequence). This CDR3 region has 15 residues. The CDR3 coding sequence is TGTGCCAGCAGCTTAGGTGACAGCCATATCAGCGAGCAGTACTTC. It yields the protein CASSLGDSHISEQYF.

The chain has TRBV9 and TRBJ2-5; no clear D gene. The germline V gene encodes CDR1 SGDLS and CDR2 YYNGEE. This CDR3 contains 13 residues. Trimming pared 4 bases from V and 5 bases from J, leaving 12 bases between. This chain's CDR3 is CASSPVVRETQYF. In DNA, the CDR3 is TGTGCCAGCAGCCCGGTAGTCCGGGAGACCCAGTACTTC.

The V gene is TRBV5-1, the J gene TRBJ2-1; the match to TRBD2 covers 11 bases. The ends lost 4 bases at V and 7 bases at J; junction bases unmatched: 10. This CDR3 contains 16 residues. From germline, CDR1 is SGHRS and CDR2 YFSETQ. As DNA, the CDR3 is TGCGCCAGCAGCACCTTCGGACTAGCGGGTATTAATGAGCAGTTCTTC. Protein: CASSTFGLAGINEQFF.

The chain has TRBV28 and TRBJ1-2, with D unclear. The V gene's germline CDR1 is MDHEN and CDR2 SYDVKM. The CDR3 spans 14 residues. Trimming removed 6 bases at V and 2 bases at J, with 13 bases between. The CDR3 here is CASRPLGENYGYTF. In DNA form, the CDR3 reads TGTGCCAGCAGGCCTCTAGGAGAGAACTATGGCTACACCTTC.

The chain recombines TRBV18 with TRBJ1-1; TRBD1 might be the D (6 bases). The CDR3 is 14 amino acids. CDR1 and CDR2 from the germline V gene are KGHSH and LQKENI. V was shortened by 6 bases and J by 1 base, with 12 bases between the two germline ends. The CDR3 region is CASSLGQKNTEAFF. Written as DNA, the CDR3 is TGTGCCAGCTCCCTCGGACAGAAGAACACTGAAGCTTTCTTT.

J is TRBJ2-5 and V is TRBV5-1, with D possibly being TRBD2 (5 bases). The ends were cut back, 0 bases at V and 2 bases at J, with 8 bases in the middle. The CDR3 is 14 amino acids. Germline V gives CDR1 SGHRS, CDR2 YFSETQ. The CDR3 sequence is CASSLGLRQETQYF. The CDR3 DNA sequence: TGCGCCAGCAGCTTGGGACTACGACAAGAGACCCAGTACTTC.

The V and J genes are TRBV6-5 and TRBJ2-5; 7 nucleotides line up with TRBD2. CDR3 length equals 15 residues. The germline V gene encodes CDR1 MNHEY and CDR2 SVGAGI. V lost 6 bases to trimming and J lost 5 bases; unmatched junction nucleotides: 12. CDR3 nucleotides: TGTGCCAGCAGCCAATCCGCGGGGGAGTGGGAGACCCAGTACTTC. This gives the protein CASSQSAGEWETQYF.

Only a few counts were recorded for this clone. The gene calls are TRBV5-1 and TRBJ2-2; 11 nucleotides match TRBD2. Looked up from germline, CDR1 is SGHRS and CDR2 is YFSETQ. V was clipped by 0 bases and J by 1 base; unmatched bases: 2. The CDR3 is 17 amino acids. CDR3 in amino acids: CASSLGGLAGNTGELFF. The DNA for the CDR3 is TGCGCCAGCAGCTTGGGTGGACTAGCGGGGAACACCGGGGAGCTGTTTTTT. The whole variable domain, remainder taken from reference TRBV5-1 and TRBJ2-2, is KAGVTQTPRYLIKTRGQQVTLSCSPISGHRSVSWYQQTPGQGLQFLFEYFSETQRNKGNFPGRFSGRQFSNSRSEMNVSTLELGDSALYLCASSLGGLAGNTGELFFGEGSRLTVL.

The rearrangement uses TRBV6-1 and TRBJ2-5; 11 nucleotides match TRBD2. The DNA end is a closer match to TRBJ2-7, so the J assignment may be wrong. The length of the CDR3 is 16 residues. The V gene's germline CDR1 is MNHNS and CDR2 SASEGT. This chain's CDR3 is CASSEQGTSGYYEQYF. CDR3 sequence (DNA): TGTGCCAGCAGTGAACAGGGGACTAGCGGTTACTACGAGCAGTACTTC.

The chain uses TRBV11-2 and TRBJ1-4; 7 bases are a match to TRBD1. The CDR3 totals 15 residues. CDR1 SGHAT and CDR2 FQNNGV come from the germline V gene. J lost 1 base, V lost 5 bases, and 4 bases had no gene match. This chain's CDR3 is CASSPHRGTNEKLFF. The DNA for the CDR3 is TGTGCCAGCAGCCCTCACAGGGGAACTAATGAAAAACTGTTTTTT.

This clone was seen a few times. This chain connects TRBV7-6 to TRBJ2-1, with 9 bases matching TRBD2. J gave up 4 bases and V 2 bases, and 12 bases lay outside the gene matches. The CDR3 extends over 18 amino acids. Germline CDR1 reads SGHVS; CDR2 reads FNYEAQ. The CDR3, as DNA: TGTGCCAGCAGCTTATGGAGTGCTAGCGGGGCAATGTACAATGAGCAGTTCTTC. Protein sequence: CASSLWSASGAMYNEQFF.

This sequence joins TRBV2 and TRBJ2-1, with D possibly matching TRBD2 (6 bases). Germline CDR1 and CDR2: SNHLY and FYNNEI. Trimming took 6 bases from V and 0 from J, leaving 12 bases between them. The CDR3 sequence is 15 residues long. The CDR3: CASRLAEYSYNEQFF. CDR3 coding DNA: TGTGCCAGCAGATTAGCGGAGTACTCCTACAATGAGCAGTTCTTC. Based on the CDR3 plus reference TRBV2 and TRBJ2-1, the full variable domain is EPEVTQTPSHQVTQMGQEVILRCVPISNHLYFYWYRQILGQKVEFLVSFYNNEISEKSEIFDDQFSVERPDGSNFTLKIRSTKLEDSAMYFCASRLAEYSYNEQFFGPGTRLTVL.

V usage is TRBV27 and J usage is TRBJ2-1; 13 nucleotides align to TRBD2. V lost 3 bases and J lost 8; bases outside the gene matches: 7. The CDR3 consists of 16 residues. Germline CDR1 and CDR2: MNHEY and SMNVEV (reference sequence). The CDR3 protein is CASSLTSGRPQDEQFF. For the CDR3, the DNA is TGTGCCAGCAGTTTGACTAGCGGGAGGCCACAGGATGAGCAGTTCTTC.

The genes are TRBV11-2 and TRBJ1-2; D remains unclear. Germline CDR1 reads SGHAT; CDR2 reads FQNNGV. Between the trimmed V and J ends, which lost 0 bases and 6 bases, there was a span of 11 bases. The CDR3 length is 14 residues. CDR3 sequence: CASSLDRAGDGYTF. The CDR3 DNA is TGTGCCAGCAGCTTAGATCGGGCCGGGGATGGCTACACCTTC.

This clone was found once. The V call is TRBV30, the J call TRBJ2-3, with 10 bases lining up with TRBD2. Trimming took 3 bases from V and 3 from J; bases not matched to a gene: 12. The CDR3 runs 17 residues. Looked up from germline, CDR1 is GTSNPN and CDR2 is SVGIG (reference sequence). This chain's CDR3 is CAWSPKRGGGITDTQYF. CDR3 bases: TGTGCCTGGAGCCCCAAGCGGGGGGGCGGAATTACAGATACGCAGTATTTT.

The sample holds one count of this clone. The chain employs TRBV6-6 and TRBJ1-1; possible D gene TRBD1, 6 bases. This CDR3 has 14 amino acids. Trimming took off 4 bases at V and 1 base at J, with 10 bases between the two ends. Germline V gene lookup returns CDR1 MNHNY and CDR2 SVGAGI (reference sequence). In DNA, the CDR3 is TGTGCCAGCAGTTCTCGAGGGGGGAACACTGAAGCTTTCTTT. It yields the protein CASSSRGGNTEAFF.

The chain uses TRBV19 and TRBJ1-2; D is undetermined. Germline values: CDR1 LNHDA, CDR2 SQIVND (reference sequence). This CDR3 is built from 12 residues. Here the CDR3 reads CVCGGSFYGYTF. The CDR3 DNA sequence: TGTGTTTGCGGCGGCTCCTTCTATGGCTACACCTTC. Variable domain in full (rest from reference TRBV19 and TRBJ1-2): DGGITQSPKYLFRKEGQNVTLSCEQNLNHDAMYWYRQDPGQGLRLIYYSQIVNDFQKGDIAEGYSVSREKKESFPLTVTSAQKNPTAFYLCVCGGSFYGYTFGSGTRLTVV.

The genes are TRBV5-4 and TRBJ1-4; 7 bases fit TRBD1. This CDR3 has 15 amino acids. The V segment lost 0 bases and the J segment 3 bases; nucleotides outside the gene matches: 2. From germline, CDR1 is SGHNT and CDR2 YYREEE (reference sequence). The CDR3 region is CASSLEGQPNEKLFF. The CDR3 coding sequence is TGTGCCAGCAGCTTGGAGGGACAGCCTAATGAAAAACTGTTTTTT.

This chain's CDR3 is CASSLGGANEKLFF. CDR3 nucleotide sequence: TGTGCCAGCAGCTTAGGGGGAGCTAATGAAAAACTGTTTTTT. This sequence joins TRBV7-9 and TRBJ1-4; D is unclear. Germline lookup yields CDR1 SEHNR and CDR2 FQNEAQ (reference sequence). The CDR3 totals 14 residues. V was shortened by 1 base and J by 3 bases, with 6 bases between the two germline ends. Full variable domain (rest looked up from reference TRBV7-9 and TRBJ1-4): DTGVSQNPRHKITKRGQNVTFRCDPISEHNRLYWYRQTLGQGPEFLTYFQNEAQLEKSRLLSDRFSAERPKGSFSTLEIQRTEQGDSAMYLCASSLGGANEKLFFGSGTQLSVL.

In its sample, this clone was seen a few times. The chain joins TRBV6-5 to TRBJ1-2; 10 positions agree with TRBD1. This CDR3 spans 14 amino acids. The V gene's germline CDR1 is MNHEY and CDR2 SVGAGI. V lost 5 bases and J lost 5; bases outside the gene matches: 5. In nucleotides, the CDR3 is TGTGCCAGCAGTGAGGGACAGGGGAGGTATGGCTACACCTTC. It is translated as CASSEGQGRYGYTF.

The chain is built from TRBV6-1 and TRBJ1-2, with 8 bases fitting TRBD1. Germline values: CDR1 MNHNS, CDR2 SASEGT. The CDR3 length is 13 residues. V lost 5 bases to trimming and J lost 4 bases; unmatched junction nucleotides: 3. The CDR3 loop reads CASSLTGGYGYTF. The CDR3 region has the DNA TGTGCCAGCAGTCTAACAGGGGGCTATGGCTACACCTTC.